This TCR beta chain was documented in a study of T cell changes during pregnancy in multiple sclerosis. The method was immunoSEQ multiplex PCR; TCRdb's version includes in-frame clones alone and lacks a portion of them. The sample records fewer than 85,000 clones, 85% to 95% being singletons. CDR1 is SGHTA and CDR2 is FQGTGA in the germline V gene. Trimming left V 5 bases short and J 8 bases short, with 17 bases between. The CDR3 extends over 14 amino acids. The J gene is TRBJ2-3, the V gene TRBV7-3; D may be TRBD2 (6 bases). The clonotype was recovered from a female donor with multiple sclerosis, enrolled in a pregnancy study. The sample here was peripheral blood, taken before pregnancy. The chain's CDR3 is CASSLGGDGGTQYF. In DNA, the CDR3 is TGTGCCAGCAGCCTCGGGGGAGATGGCGGTACGCAGTATTTT.